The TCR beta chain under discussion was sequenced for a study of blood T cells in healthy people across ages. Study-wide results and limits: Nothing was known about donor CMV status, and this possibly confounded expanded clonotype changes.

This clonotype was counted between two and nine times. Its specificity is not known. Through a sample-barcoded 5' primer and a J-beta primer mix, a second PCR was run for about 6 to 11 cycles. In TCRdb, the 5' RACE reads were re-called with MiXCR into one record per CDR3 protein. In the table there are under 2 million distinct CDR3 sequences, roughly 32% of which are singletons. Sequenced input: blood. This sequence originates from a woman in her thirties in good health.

The CDR3: CASSLYDRTNTEAFF. Written as DNA, the CDR3 is TGTGCCAGCAGCCTGTACGACAGAACGAACACTGAAGCTTTCTTT. This rearrangement joins TRBV6-2 or TRBV6-3 to TRBJ1-1; possible D gene TRBD1, 5 bases. Germline V lookup: CDR1 MNHEY, CDR2 SVGEGT. The CDR3 length is 15 residues. Trimming removed 6 bases from V and 1 base from J, with 15 bases in between.